These 22 T cell receptor beta chains were all obtained from the same sample, sequenced in a study of cytomegalovirus exposure and HLA in healthy donors. 13 Jbeta primers and 60 Vbeta primers were used for the PCR. Repertoires were generated with immunoSEQ multiplex PCR, while TCRdb's copy carries only in-frame clones and drops some. The table shows roughly 130,000 clones, with around 80% occurring only once. The source material was PBMCs. The receptors were gathered from a boy younger than 10 in good health and CMV-seronegative.

This rearrangement joins TRBV6-6 to TRBJ2-3; TRBD2 matches 15 bases. The J segment lost 6 bases and the V segment lost 8 bases, leaving 6 bases of the junction unmatched. Germline V gives CDR1 MNHNY, CDR2 SVGAGI (reference sequence). The CDR3 has 15 residues. This CDR3 reads CASSGLAGGWDTQYF. In DNA form, the CDR3 reads TGTGCCAGCTCGGGACTAGCGGGGGGTTGGGATACGCAGTATTTT.

The chain is built from TRBV19 and TRBJ1-5, with D possibly matching TRBD1 (5 bases). The CDR3 is 15 residues long. Trimming removed 4 bases at V and 3 bases at J, with 13 bases between. From germline, CDR1 is LNHDA and CDR2 SQIVND (reference sequence). CDR3 in amino acids: CASSKEGRLNQPQHF. The CDR3 nucleotides are TGTGCCAGTAGTAAGGAGGGGCGGCTCAATCAGCCCCAGCATTTT.

The V gene is TRBV28, the J gene TRBJ1-1; 7 nucleotides match TRBD1. The J segment lost 10 bases and the V segment lost 6 bases, leaving 11 bases of the junction unmatched. The germline CDR1 and CDR2 sequences are MDHEN and SYDVKM. This CDR3 contains 13 residues. This CDR3 is CASSQRQGMGAFF. Written as DNA, the CDR3 is TGTGCCAGCAGCCAAAGACAGGGAATGGGAGCTTTCTTT.

The genes are TRBV19 and TRBJ2-1; TRBD2 aligns across 14 bases. The CDR3 sequence is 17 residues long. Unmatched junction bases numbered 4, after V lost 4 bases and J lost 2 bases. From germline, CDR1 is LNHDA and CDR2 SQIVND (reference sequence). The CDR3 region is CASSKTSGGAPYNEQFF. The CDR3, as DNA: TGTGCCAGTAGTAAGACTAGCGGGGGGGCGCCCTACAATGAGCAGTTCTTC.

The rearrangement links TRBV7-2 to TRBJ1-2, with D maybe TRBD1 (5 bases). V lost 1 base to trimming and J lost 4 bases, with 19 bases between them. The CDR3 spans 17 residues. Germline V gene data show CDR1 as SGHTA and CDR2 as FQGNSA. Here the CDR3 DNA reads TGTGCCAGCAGCTTAGATTTTAGGAGGGAGGGGAGCTATGGCTACACCTTC. The encoded protein is CASSLDFRREGSYGYTF.

In this sample, this clone turned up once. V usage is TRBV11-3 and J usage is TRBJ2-4; D is unclear. The CDR3 covers 13 residues. CDR1 and CDR2 from the germline V gene are SGHNT and YENEEA. Between the trimmed V and J ends, which lost 5 bases and 8 bases, there was a span of 13 bases. The CDR3 DNA is TGTGCCAGCAGCAGCGCGCTTACTGACATTCAGTACTTC. Its protein product is CASSSALTDIQYF.

The genes are TRBV9 and TRBJ1-4; D unclear. The CDR3 sequence is 15 residues long. V was cut by 6 bases and J by 7 bases, with 19 bases left in between. Looked up from germline, CDR1 is SGDLS and CDR2 is YYNGEE. CDR3 bases: TGTGCCAGCACCCGCGCGCCCGACTCCTCTGAAAAACTGTTTTTT. This encodes CASTRAPDSSEKLFF.

The CDR3 coding sequence is TGTGCCAGCAGCGTAGGGGCGCTAGGCGGGGGGTTATTGGAGACCCAGTACTTC. This gives the protein CASSVGALGGGLLETQYF. The chain employs TRBV9 and TRBJ2-5, with 8 bases fitting TRBD2. Trimming took 0 bases from V and 5 from J; bases not matched to a gene: 15. The CDR3 sequence is 18 residues long. Germline CDR1 is SGDLS and CDR2 is YYNGEE. Variable domain in full (rest from reference TRBV9 and TRBJ2-5): DSGVTQTPKHLITATGQRVTLRCSPRSGDLSVYWYQQSLDQGLQFLIQYYNGEERAKGNILERFSAQQFPDLHSELNLSSLELGDSALYFCASSVGALGGGLLETQYFGPGTRLLVL.

This chain connects TRBV7-8 to TRBJ2-7, with D perhaps TRBD1 (6 bases). In germline, CDR1 is SGHVS, CDR2 FQNEAQ. This CDR3 is 13 amino acids long. Trimming pared 5 bases from V and 6 bases from J, leaving 14 bases between. CDR3 region: CASSTQGLGEQYV. CDR3 bases: TGTGCCAGCAGCACACAGGGTTTGGGCGAGCAGTACGTC.

The rearrangement uses TRBV6-6 and TRBJ1-6, with a weak D call TRBD1 (5 bases). Germline assignment: CDR1 MNHNY and CDR2 SVGAGI (reference sequence). Trimming took off 5 bases at V and 3 bases at J, with 5 bases between the two ends. The CDR3 contains 13 residues. The CDR3 nucleotides are TGTGCCAGCAGTACAGGCTATAATTCACCCCTCCACTTT. Protein product: CASSTGYNSPLHF.

The chain employs TRBV29-1 and TRBJ1-1, with TRBD1 matching 7 bases. Germline V gives CDR1 SQVTM, CDR2 ANQGSEA. Unmatched junction bases numbered 9, after V lost 5 bases and J lost 6 bases. This CDR3 is built from 13 residues. CDR3 coding DNA: TGCAGCGTTCCAACAGGGGATGGGGCTGAAGCTTTCTTT. It encodes CSVPTGDGAEAFF.

The gene calls are TRBV15 and TRBJ2-1; the D is unclear. V was trimmed by 1 base and J by 0 bases, leaving 16 bases between them. The CDR3 has 18 amino acids. The germline gives CDR1 LNHNV, CDR2 YYDKDF (reference sequence). This chain's CDR3 is CATSRGLVGGSSYNEQFF. The CDR3 nucleotides read TGTGCCACCAGCAGAGGATTGGTAGGCGGAAGCTCCTACAATGAGCAGTTCTTC.

This sequence joins TRBV11-3 and TRBJ2-3, with D possibly matching TRBD1 (6 bases). V shed 0 bases and J shed 6 bases, with 10 bases lying between them. CDR1 is SGHNT and CDR2 is YENEEA in the germline V gene. CDR3 length equals 14 residues. CDR3 DNA sequence: TGTGCCAGCAGCTTAGATTCAGGGGTTGATACGCAGTATTTT. Encoded protein: CASSLDSGVDTQYF.

Concerning this clone itself: This sample also contains other DNA sequences that code for the same CDR3. This chain joins TRBV6-5 and TRBJ1-1; D not resolved. V shed 0 bases and J shed 1 base, with 12 bases lying between them. The CDR3 spans 16 residues. Germline values: CDR1 MNHEY, CDR2 SVGAGI. The CDR3 region is CASSYSLSRKNTEAFF. The CDR3 DNA sequence: TGTGCCAGCAGTTACTCACTATCGCGGAAGAACACTGAAGCTTTCTTT.

In its sample, this clone was seen a few times. The genes are TRBV5-1 and TRBJ2-7, with D possibly TRBD1 on 5 matching bases. Trimming took 2 bases from V and 6 from J, leaving 21 bases between them. The CDR3 is 16 amino acids. Germline V gene data show CDR1 as SGHRS and CDR2 as YFSETQ. CDR3 amino acids: CASSFFNTGLSVEQYF. The CDR3 DNA is TGCGCCAGCAGCTTTTTTAACACAGGTCTTTCTGTCGAGCAGTACTTC.

The rearrangement uses TRBV5-1 and TRBJ2-2; tentatively, D is TRBD1 (6 bases). The CDR3 is 14 residues long. CDR1 is SGHRS, CDR2 YFSETQ, per germline. Trimming took off 5 bases at V and 4 bases at J, with 12 bases between the two ends. The CDR3 nucleotides are TGCGCCAGCAGGCCCGGACAGCTCACCGGGGAGCTGTTTTTT. Amino acid sequence: CASRPGQLTGELFF.

The V gene is TRBV6-1, the J gene TRBJ2-1, with 7 positions matching TRBD2. The CDR3 spans 13 residues. The V and J ends lost 4 bases and 15 bases, in that order; junction bases with no gene match: 12. CDR1 and CDR2 (germline): MNHNS, SASEGT. The chain's CDR3 is CASSGRSAGDPFF. Written as DNA, the CDR3 is TGTGCCAGCAGTGGCAGATCGGCGGGAGACCCGTTCTTC.

The V gene is TRBV25-1, the J gene TRBJ1-6, with D possibly matching TRBD1 (5 bases). Trimming took 3 bases from V and 7 from J, leaving 7 bases between them. Germline CDR1 is MGHDK and CDR2 is SYGVNS. The CDR3 has 13 amino acids. CDR3 sequence reads: CASSDRVNSPLHF. The CDR3 DNA is TGTGCCAGCAGTGACAGGGTGAATTCACCCCTCCACTTT.

This sequence joins TRBV5-1 and TRBJ2-7, with 9 positions matching TRBD1. V shed 0 bases and J 6 bases; nucleotides not matched to a gene: 7. This CDR3 region has 15 residues. CDR1 and CDR2 from the germline V gene are SGHRS and YFSETQ. CDR3 sequence: CASSLEGQGSGEQYV. In nucleotides, the CDR3 is TGCGCCAGCAGCTTGGAAGGACAGGGGTCCGGCGAGCAGTACGTC.

V usage is TRBV12-5 and J usage is TRBJ2-1, with TRBD2 matching over 9 bases. Germline loops: CDR1 LGHNT, CDR2 FRNRAP. This CDR3 contains 14 residues. J lost 7 bases, V lost 5 bases, and 6 bases had no gene match. The CDR3: CASGPSGRRNEQFF. The CDR3 DNA follows: TGTGCTAGTGGTCCAAGCGGGAGGAGGAATGAGCAGTTCTTC.

The chain links TRBV6-6 to TRBJ2-2; D possibly corresponds to TRBD1 (6 bases). Germline CDR1 and CDR2: MNHNY and SVGAGI (reference sequence). V dropped 10 bases and J dropped 5 bases, with 11 bases sitting between them. This CDR3 is 12 amino acids long. The DNA for the CDR3 is TGTGCCACCGGGACACTGACCGGGGAGCTGTTTTTT. Its translation is CATGTLTGELFF.

The chain links TRBV4-3 to TRBJ2-1; D gene unclear. Germline assignment: CDR1 LGHNA and CDR2 YSLEER. V dropped 0 bases and J dropped 1 base, with 7 bases sitting between them. The CDR3 is 15 residues long. In DNA form, the CDR3 reads TGCGCCAGCAGCCAAGATAAGGAGTCCTACAATGAGCAGTTCTTC. Translation gives CASSQDKESYNEQFF.